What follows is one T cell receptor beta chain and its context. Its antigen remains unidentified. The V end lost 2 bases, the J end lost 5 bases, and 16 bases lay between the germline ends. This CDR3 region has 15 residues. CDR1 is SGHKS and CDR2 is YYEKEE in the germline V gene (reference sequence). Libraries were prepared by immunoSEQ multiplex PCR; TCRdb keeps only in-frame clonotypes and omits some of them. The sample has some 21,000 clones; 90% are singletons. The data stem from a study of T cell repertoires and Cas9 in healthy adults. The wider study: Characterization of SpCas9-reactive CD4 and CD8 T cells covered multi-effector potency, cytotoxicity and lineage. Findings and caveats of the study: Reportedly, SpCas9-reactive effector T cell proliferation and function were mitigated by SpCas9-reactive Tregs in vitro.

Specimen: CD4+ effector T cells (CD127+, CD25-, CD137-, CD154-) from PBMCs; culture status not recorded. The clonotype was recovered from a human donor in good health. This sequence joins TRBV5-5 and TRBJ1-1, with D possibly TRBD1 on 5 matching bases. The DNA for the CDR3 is TGTGCCAGCAGCTTAAGGGACGTTGGGGGGACTGAAGCTTTCTTT. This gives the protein CASSLRDVGGTEAFF. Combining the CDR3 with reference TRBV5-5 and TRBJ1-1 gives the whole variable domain DAGVTQSPTHLIKTRGQQVTLRCSPISGHKSVSWYQQVLGQGPQFIFQYYEKEERGRGNFPDRFSARQFPNYSSELNVNALLLGDSALYLCASSLRDVGGTEAFFGQGTRLTVV.